The rows below give T cell receptor beta chains drawn from one sample of a study of immune characterization of retroperitoneal liposarcoma. TCRdb reanalysed the PCR reads using MiXCR and keeps one entry per CDR3 protein. This sample has about 3,100 distinct CDR3 sequences, with about 51% found just once. Material: tumor tissue. All receptors derive from a male donor with retroperitoneal liposarcoma. Each CDR3 is given with its conserved first and last residue. Clone size appears in some rows only: once, few, many, or a class for an expanded clone.

>-|TRBV6-8|few
CASSGRLAGAYEQYF
>TRBJ2-1|TRBV25-1|few
CASSERTTSYNEQFF
>TRBJ1-1|TRBV12-3/TRBV12-4|-
CASILLGDKSTEAFF
>TRBJ2-2|TRBV7-8|few
CASSIPFTPLFPDNRGGNTGELFF
>TRBJ2-4|TRBV7-3|few
CASSLTLRGGGYNEQYF
>TRBJ2-3|TRBV7-2|-
CASSGVAGLITDTQYF
>TRBJ2-1|TRBV6-1|medium-sized
CASRTGLADSSYNEQFF
>TRBJ2-3|TRBV12-3/TRBV12-4|-
CASSVGTPDTQYF
>TRBJ2-1|TRBV7-8|once
CASSARNEQFF
>TRBJ1-1|TRBV11-1|-
CASRPTHETHAFF
>TRBJ1-1|TRBV6-1|few
CASSQGGWTEAFF
>-|TRBV6-6|once
CASSNPGQGTPYEQYF
>TRBJ2-2|TRBV12-3/TRBV12-4|few
CASSPGQGIHESGELFF
>-|TRBV6-1|-
CASRTLGRYEQYF
>TRBJ2-1|TRBV6-1|medium-sized
CASSERDEQFF
>TRBJ2-2|TRBV7-6|-
CASSPWTGSGTGELFF
>TRBJ2-1|TRBV11-2|-
CASSLELGSSYNEQFF
>TRBJ2-5|TRBV7-6|few
CASSLPGGGETQYF
>TRBJ2-1|TRBV6-1|few
CASRPGQSANEQFF
>TRBJ2-4|TRBV12-3/TRBV12-4|-
CASTPQGLNIQYF
>TRBJ2-1|TRBV6-1|-
CASSVGRGYNEQFF
>TRBJ2-1|TRBV11-2|few
CASSLGYRGSSYNEQFF
>TRBJ2-5|TRBV12-5|large
CASGLNSGRETQYF
>TRBJ2-5|TRBV27|-
CASSLSRASYNEQYF
>-|TRBV7-9|few
CASSLLWTGVRETQYF
>TRBJ2-1|TRBV7-6|-
CASSPDRGMGETQFF
>TRBJ2-7|TRBV7-2|-
CASSLVRGRYNEQYF
>-|TRBV7-8|few
CASSPTNTEEQGETQYF
>TRBJ2-6|TRBV6-1|-
CASREAGANVLTF
>TRBJ2-4|TRBV6-1|-
CASSGQGIAKNIQYF
>TRBJ2-1|TRBV6-1|-
CASRNPDRGRETQFF
>TRBJ2-5|TRBV6-1|-
CASSEFGLEETQYF
>TRBJ1-1|TRBV27|-
CASSYLGQPTEAFF
>TRBJ1-1|TRBV10-2|-
CASRGDTEAFF
>TRBJ2-7|TRBV6-1|once
CASSPYGQGRLYEQYF
>TRBJ2-1|TRBV6-1|few
CASSPGLAGRNEQFF
>TRBJ2-4|TRBV6-1|medium-sized
CASREGTGAKNIQYF
>TRBJ1-2|TRBV6-1|-
CASRAGGAEYYGYTF
>TRBJ2-7|TRBV12-3/TRBV12-4|-
CASSFSGRRNEQYF
>TRBJ2-1|TRBV6-4|large
CASSDRDSNEQFF
>TRBJ2-1|TRBV7-6|hyperexpanded
CASSLNGGNEQFF
>TRBJ2-3|TRBV11-2|few
CASSLGVGQGTQYF
>TRBJ2-1|TRBV6-8|once
CASSLAGGPKNEQFF
>TRBJ2-4|TRBV6-1|-
CASSLDRAKNIQYF
>TRBJ2-1|TRBV6-1|-
CASSQGRVNEQFF
>-|TRBV6-6|-
CASTAEETQYF
>TRBJ2-4|TRBV6-1|few
CASSPLDRSKNIQYF
>TRBJ2-3|TRBV7-8|hyperexpanded
CASSARLGDTQYF
>TRBJ2-1|TRBV7-8|medium-sized
CASSLEGADPHNEQFF
>TRBJ2-3|TRBV6-1|few
CASWAGRWATDTQYF
>TRBJ2-1|TRBV6-1|-
CASSEAGTSGGNEQFF